This is a list of T cell receptor beta chains from one sample in a study of OX40 agonist ivuxolimab in advanced cancers. Profiling relied on immunoSEQ multiplex PCR, and the TCRdb table lists in-frame clones only, not all of them. Among fewer than 65,000 clones listed, 85% to 90% were seen once. Sequences were derived from CD4+ or CD8+ T cells sorted from blood, sampled in a trial of the OX40 agonist ivuxolimab. All receptors come from an adult with an advanced solid tumor such as melanoma, head and neck, liver or kidney cancer. The CDR3 runs from the conserved cysteine through the conserved F or W. D genes are given only for firm matches. Clone sizes are given selectively: once, few, many, or a class where the clone is expanded.

CDR3 protein	CDR3 DNA	D gene	J gene	V gene	clone size
CASSRSGGPINEQFF	TGTGCCAGCAGCCGGTCGGGAGGGCCGATTAATGAGCAGTTCTTC	TRBD2	TRBJ2-1	TRBV14	.
CASSSTYGYTF	TGTGCCAGCAGCTCCACGTATGGCTACACCTTC	.	TRBJ1-2	TRBV5-1	.
CASSPLSDRGRSGYTF	TGTGCCAGCTCACCGCTATCGGACAGGGGTCGGAGTGGCTACACCTTC	TRBD1	TRBJ1-2	TRBV18	.
CASSLNVRGRSDTQYF	TGTGCCAGCAGCTTAAATGTTCGCGGGAGGTCAGATACGCAGTATTTT	TRBD2	TRBJ2-3	TRBV7-2	.
CASSSQGGELFF	TGTGCCAGCAGCTCACAGGGGGGGGAGCTGTTTTTT	TRBD1	TRBJ2-2	TRBV11-3	.
CASSATVSQETQYF	TGTGCCAGCTCAGCGACAGTCTCCCAAGAGACCCAGTACTTC	.	TRBJ2-5	TRBV18	once
CASSAQGMNTEAFF	TGCGCCAGCAGCGCCCAGGGGATGAACACTGAAGCTTTCTTT	.	TRBJ1-1	TRBV5-1	.
CASNQGVGNTEAFF	TGTGCCAGCAACCAGGGAGTGGGGAACACTGAAGCTTTCTTT	.	TRBJ1-1	TRBV18	.
CASSIQGANVLTF	TGTGCCAGTAGTATTCAGGGGGCCAACGTCCTGACTTTC	.	TRBJ2-6	TRBV19	.
CASSQGLGGFGKLFF	TGCGCCAGCAGCCAGGGCTTGGGGGGGTTTGGAAAACTGTTTTTT	.	TRBJ1-4	TRBV4-1	few
CASSRYGENYGYTF	TGTGCCAGCAGCAGGTACGGGGAGAACTATGGCTACACCTTC	.	TRBJ1-2	TRBV6-6	.